A selection of T cell receptor beta chains follows, all from one sample in a study of shared clonotypes between healthy human individuals. Sequenced by immunoSEQ multiplex PCR; TCRdb stores in-frame clones only, minus some. The sample comprises around 550,000 clones, 90% to 96% of which are singletons, and roughly 0.06% rests with the top ten. Sequencing used naive CD4+ T cells sorted from blood. Source of these receptors: a woman between 25 and 40 years old in good health. Each CDR3 is given with its conserved first and last residue. The D gene is left open where the match is weak. Clone size is shown for a subset of rows, as once, few, many or a class of expanded clone.

>TRBJ2-3|TRBV2|-|-
CAGSRQEGSTDTQYF
TGTGCCGGAAGCAGGCAGGAGGGAAGCACAGATACGCAGTATTTT
>TRBJ2-7|TRBV5-6|-|-
CASSLNRDEQYF
TGTGCCAGCAGCTTGAATCGGGACGAGCAGTACTTC
>TRBJ2-7|TRBV6-5|-|-
CASSWTGTAGNEQYF
TGTGCCAGCAGTTGGACAGGAACTGCGGGGAACGAGCAGTACTTC
>TRBJ1-1|TRBV18|TRBD1|-
CASSPPWNRGDTEAFF
TGTGCCAGCTCACCACCGTGGAACAGGGGCGACACTGAAGCTTTCTTT
>TRBJ1-1|TRBV7-3|-|-
CASSREINTEAFF
TGTGCCAGCAGCCGGGAGATTAACACTGAAGCTTTCTTT
>TRBJ2-4|TRBV19|TRBD2|-
CASSEAGGPPPNIQYF
TGTGCCAGTAGCGAAGCGGGAGGGCCTCCTCCCAACATTCAGTACTTC
>TRBJ2-7|TRBV29-1|-|-
CSVFDFSYEQYF
TGCAGCGTTTTCGACTTTTCCTACGAGCAGTACTTC
>TRBJ2-5|TRBV5-1|TRBD2|once
CASKSGLAQETQYF
TGCGCCAGCAAATCCGGACTAGCGCAAGAGACCCAGTACTTC
>TRBJ1-1|TRBV6-1|-|-
CASSEARRGLAFF
TGTGCCAGCAGTGAAGCGCGTCGGGGGTTAGCTTTCTTT
>TRBJ2-1|TRBV28|-|-
CASTPRGRADNEQFF
TGTGCCAGCACCCCAAGGGGGAGAGCGGATAATGAGCAGTTCTTC
>TRBJ1-1|TRBV5-1|-|-
CASSRLPGEAEAFF
TGCGCCAGCAGCCGTCTCCCGGGGGAGGCTGAAGCTTTCTTT
>TRBJ1-1|TRBV5-1|TRBD1|-
CASSLGQGFEAFF
TGCGCCAGCAGCTTGGGACAGGGGTTCGAAGCTTTCTTT
>TRBJ2-2|TRBV28|TRBD2|-
CASSPGTMPGELFF
TGTGCCAGCAGTCCCGGGACTATGCCCGGGGAGCTGTTTTTT
>TRBJ1-4|TRBV19|-|once
CASSISYRVANEKLFF
TGTGCCAGTAGTATCTCATACAGGGTAGCTAATGAAAAACTGTTTTTT
>TRBJ2-7|TRBV12-2|-|-
CASRLATEQYF
TGTGCAAGTCGCTTAGCGACCGAGCAGTACTTC
>TRBJ2-3|TRBV9|TRBD2|-
CASSPPGLADTDTQYF
TGTGCCAGCAGCCCCCCGGGTCTAGCGGACACAGATACGCAGTATTTT
>TRBJ2-7|TRBV6-1|-|-
CASSEPGLGVYEQYF
TGTGCCAGCAGTGAACCCGGGCTGGGAGTCTACGAGCAGTACTTC
>TRBJ2-3|TRBV5-6|-|-
CASSRADTDTQYF
TGTGCCAGCAGCCGCGCGGACACAGATACGCAGTATTTT
>TRBJ2-7|TRBV7-9|-|-
CASSLGNEQYF
TGTGCCAGCAGCTTAGGAAACGAGCAGTACTTC
>TRBJ2-5|TRBV5-4|-|-
CASTGGGGQETQYF
TGTGCCAGCACCGGAGGAGGGGGGCAAGAGACCCAGTACTTC
>TRBJ2-7|TRBV14|-|-
CASSQDRLYEQYF
TGTGCCAGCAGCCAAGATCGGCTCTACGAGCAGTACTTC
>TRBJ2-1|TRBV29-1|TRBD2|once
CSVGWGTSPGEQFF
TGCAGCGTTGGATGGGGGACTAGCCCGGGTGAGCAGTTCTTC
>TRBJ2-3|TRBV5-4|TRBD2|-
CASSPWAASGYTDTQYF
TGTGCCAGCAGCCCATGGGCCGCTAGCGGCTACACAGATACGCAGTATTTT
>TRBJ1-2|TRBV28|TRBD1|-
CASRGQGPYGYTF
TGTGCCAGCAGGGGACAGGGGCCGTATGGCTACACCTTC